This T cell receptor beta chain stems from a study of T cell repertoires in cytomegalovirus infection. Whole-study context: Researchers turned to recently identified HLA-C-restricted CMV epitopes as well as well-studied HLA-B-restricted ones. Study results and limitations: Dominating the ex vivo response were HLA-C-restricted CMV-specific TCR beta clonotypes.

From the reads, TCRdb called clonotypes with MiXCR, one entry per CDR3 protein. The sample lists about 920,000 distinct CDR3 sequences, around 30% occurring once. As regards this clonotype: Antigen specificity is unknown.

The material was cultured CD8+ T cells from PBMCs, obtained from culture after CMV antigen stimulation. The sequence was collected from a human donor in good health (CMV status not recorded). Some clones in this sample may be carry-over from other donors' samples.

The chain's CDR3 is CASSPAPMSYNEQFF. CDR3 coding DNA: TGCGCCAGCAGCCCAGCCCCTATGTCCTACAATGAGCAGTTCTTC. The J gene is TRBJ2-1, the V gene TRBV4-3, with no clear D. The CDR3 length is 15 residues. The germline gives CDR1 LGHNA, CDR2 YSLEER. The V end was cut by 4 bases, the J end by 1 base, with 11 bases between.